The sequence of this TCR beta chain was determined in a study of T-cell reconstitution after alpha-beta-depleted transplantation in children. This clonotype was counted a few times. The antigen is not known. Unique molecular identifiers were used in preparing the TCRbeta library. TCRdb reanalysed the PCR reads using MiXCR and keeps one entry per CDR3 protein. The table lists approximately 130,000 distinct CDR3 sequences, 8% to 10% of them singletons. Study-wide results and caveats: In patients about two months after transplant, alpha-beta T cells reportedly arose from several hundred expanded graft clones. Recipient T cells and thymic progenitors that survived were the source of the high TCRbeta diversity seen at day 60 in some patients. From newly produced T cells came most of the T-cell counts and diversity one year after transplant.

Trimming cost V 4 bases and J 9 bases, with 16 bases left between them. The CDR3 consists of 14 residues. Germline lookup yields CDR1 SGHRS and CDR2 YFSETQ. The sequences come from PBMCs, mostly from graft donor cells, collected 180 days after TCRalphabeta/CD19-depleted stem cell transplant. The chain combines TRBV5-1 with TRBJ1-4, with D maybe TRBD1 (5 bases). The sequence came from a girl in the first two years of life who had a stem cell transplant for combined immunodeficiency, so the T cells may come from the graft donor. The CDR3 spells CASSPDNGLKKLFF. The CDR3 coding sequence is TGCGCCAGCAGCCCGGACAATGGACTAAAAAAACTGTTTTTT.